Below, 5 T cell receptor delta chains from the same sample are listed, as sequenced in a study of γδ T cells in repeated Plasmodium falciparum infection. TCRdb redid clone calling on the multiplex PCR reads using CATT. The data contain tens of thousands of delta-chain clones, over 0.75% of them singletons. Vgamma9/Vdelta2+ and Vdelta2-negative gammadelta T cells were flow-sorted from PBMC for bulk sequencing. Sequenced material: gamma-delta T cells from blood. These receptors were collected from a pool of human donors (malaria-infected and uninfected, not separated).

The table lists this clone with many counts. Within the sample, other DNA sequences also encode this same CDR3. The chain combines TRDV2 with TRDJ1; 10 bases are shared with TRDD3. CDR1 and CDR2 (germline): GEAIGNYY, EKD. V shed 3 bases, J shed 1 base, and the junction held 4 bases outside the gene matches. The CDR3 length is 15 residues. CDR3 region: CACDLGDTFTDKLIF. The CDR3 DNA reads TGTGCCTGTGACTTGGGGGATACCTTCACCGATAAACTCATCTTT.

For this clone: TCRdb records a much larger clone's protein for this DNA, with a difference at residue 7 that likely arises from a read error; the protein given is the translation of the DNA. This rearrangement joins TRDV2 to TRDJ1, with 9 bases that match TRDD3. With V trimmed by 1 base and J by 0 bases, 11 bases remained unmatched. Germline V gene data show CDR1 as GEAIGNYY and CDR2 as EKD. CDR3 length equals 18 residues. CDR3: CACDTLALGDPYTDKLIF. CDR3 in DNA: TGTGCCTGTGACACTCTAGCACTGGGGGACCCGTACACCGATAAACTCATCTTT.

A word on this clone: The protein given by TCRdb reflects a much larger clone and differs at residue 17 from this DNA's translation, likely from a read error; the protein shown is the DNA's translation. The J gene went uncalled, whereas the V gene is TRDV2; the table's D call, TRDD3, has no DNA check behind it. The CDR3 extends over 19 amino acids. From germline, CDR1 is GEAIGNYY and CDR2 EKD. CDR3 sequence: CACDLERTGGFRYTDKPIF. As DNA, the CDR3 is TGTGCCTGTGACCTCGAGCGTACTGGGGGATTTCGGTACACCGATAAACCCATCTTT.

About this clone: A read error likely explains why the TCRdb protein, taken from a much larger clone, differs from this DNA's translation at residue 7; the protein shown is translated from the DNA. The V and J genes are TRDV2 and TRDJ1; no definite D call. The J gene comes from matching the DNA to germline here; TCRdb lacks it. The CDR3 covers 16 residues. The V gene lost 0 bases and the J gene lost 0 bases, with 13 bases spanning the gap. Germline loops: CDR1 GEAIGNYY, CDR2 EKD. CDR3 DNA: TGTGCCTGTGACACCGTCCCCCAAGCCGACACCGATAAACTCATCTTT. Protein: CACDTVPQADTDKLIF.

As to this clone: This DNA translates differently at residue 16 from the TCRdb protein, which is that of a much larger clone; a read error is likely, and the protein shown is the DNA's own translation. The V gene is TRDV2; the J gene was not called; the D call TRDD3 from the table was never checked on the DNA. CDR1 and CDR2 (germline): GEAIGNYY, EKD. The CDR3 loop spans 18 amino acids. The DNA of the CDR3 is TGTGCCTGTGACGCATTACTGGGGGATACTACGGGCACCGATAAACCCATCTTT. Amino acid sequence: CACDALLGDTTGTDKPIF.